These 11 T cell receptor beta chains were all obtained from the same sample, sequenced in a study of T-cell reconstitution after alpha-beta-depleted transplantation in children. Unique molecular identifiers featured in how the TCRbeta library was prepared. TCRdb recomputed calls from the PCR reads with MiXCR, one row per CDR3 protein. The data show 70,000 to 95,000 distinct CDR3 sequences, 15% seen once. The sample consisted of PBMCs, mostly from graft donor cells, taken 180 days after TCRalphabeta/CD19-depleted stem cell transplant. Receptors were obtained from a male patient aged 2-9 years who had a stem cell transplant for acute lymphoblastic leukemia, so the T cells may come from the graft donor.

Of note for this clonotype: One end of the junction fails to match germline, which may point to a read error. This rearrangement joins TRBV6-1 to TRBJ1-4; 7 bases map to TRBD1. The CDR3 has 15 residues. The germline V gene has CDR1 MNHNS and CDR2 SASEGT. The CDR3 spells CASRETGVTNEKLFF. CDR3 sequence (DNA): TGTGCCAGCCGTGAAACAGGGGTCACTAATGAAAAACTGTTTTTT.

Points on this clonotype: An end of the junction does not agree with germline; a read error may underlie this. This sequence joins TRBV24-1 and TRBJ2-3; tentatively, D is TRBD1 (6 bases). This CDR3 has 14 residues. CDR1 KGHDR and CDR2 SFDVKD come from the germline V gene. DNA for the CDR3: TGTGCCATCAGTGACGTCGGACAGTCGGATACACAGTATTTT. Protein product: CAISDVGQSDTQYF.

The sample holds a few counts of this clonotype. The V and J genes are TRBV19 and TRBJ2-7, with D tentatively TRBD1 (6 bases). Germline CDR1 and CDR2: LNHDA and SQIVND (reference sequence). The CDR3 is 14 amino acids. Trimming pared 3 bases from V and 0 bases from J, leaving 9 bases between. The CDR3 region is CASSITGSSYEQYF. The CDR3 DNA follows: TGTGCCAGTAGTATCACAGGGAGCTCCTACGAGCAGTACTTC.

The chain carries TRBV20-1 and TRBJ2-3; 10 bases agree with TRBD2. CDR3 length: 13 amino acids. The V and J ends lost 0 bases and 11 bases, in that order; junction bases with no gene match: 5. CDR1 and CDR2 from the germline V gene are DFQATT and SNEGSKA (reference sequence). DNA of the CDR3: TGCAGTGCTAGAGATCCTCGACTAGCGGGGCAGTATTTT. This gives the protein CSARDPRLAGQYF.

This clonotype occurred many times. The chain carries TRBV4-3 and TRBJ2-3, with 8 nucleotides matching TRBD1. CDR3 size: 14 residues. The J segment lost 4 bases and the V segment lost 5 bases, leaving 5 bases of the junction unmatched. Germline V CDR1 and CDR2: LGHNA, YSLEER. The CDR3 bases are TGCGCCAGCAGCACGGACAGGGAGGCAGATACGCAGTATTTT. Translated: CASSTDREADTQYF.

The V and J genes are TRBV20-1 and TRBJ1-2; perhaps TRBD1 as D (5 bases). Germline loops: CDR1 DFQATT, CDR2 SNEGSKA (reference sequence). CDR3 length: 14 residues. Trimming removed 0 bases from V and 8 bases from J, with 16 bases in between. The CDR3 loop reads CSARDLGTRGGYTF. In nucleotides, the CDR3 is TGCAGTGCTAGAGATCTCGGGACCCGTGGGGGCTACACCTTC.

This clonotype was recorded a few times. The chain uses TRBV20-1 and TRBJ2-3, with TRBD2 matching over 7 bases. The germline V gene encodes CDR1 DFQATT and CDR2 SNEGSKA (reference sequence). This CDR3 has 15 amino acids. With V trimmed by 6 bases and J by 4 bases, 13 bases remained unmatched. CDR3 sequence: CSADSRLAGADTQYF. The CDR3 DNA sequence: TGCAGTGCAGACTCCAGACTAGCCGGGGCAGATACGCAGTATTTT.

J is TRBJ2-2 and V is TRBV7-6; D is perhaps TRBD1 (6 bases). The germline V and J ends were trimmed by 1 base and 1 base, with 16 bases remaining between them. This CDR3 comprises 18 residues. Germline CDR1 reads SGHVS; CDR2 reads FNYEAQ. The CDR3 reads CASSLEFRQGKNTGELFF. CDR3 bases: TGTGCCAGCAGCTTAGAGTTTCGGCAGGGGAAGAACACCGGGGAGCTGTTTTTT.

This clonotype appeared a few times. The chain combines TRBV5-4 with TRBJ2-5; the match to TRBD1 covers 7 bases. CDR1 and CDR2 (germline): SGHNT, YYREEE (reference sequence). V shed 5 bases, J shed 1 base, and the junction held 5 bases outside the gene matches. The CDR3 is 14 amino acids. CDR3: CASRGAGGQETQYF. The CDR3 bases are TGTGCCAGCAGGGGGGCAGGGGGCCAAGAGACCCAGTACTTC.

V usage is TRBV20-1 and J usage is TRBJ2-2; 7 bases align to TRBD2. Per the germline V gene, CDR1 is DFQATT and CDR2 is SNEGSKA (reference sequence). V lost 3 bases and J lost 4; bases outside the gene matches: 8. The CDR3 is 15 amino acids. The CDR3 coding sequence is TGCAGTGCTAGGAAACGGGGGGATTCCACCGGGGAGCTGTTTTTT. Encoded protein: CSARKRGDSTGELFF.

The V gene is TRBV14, the J gene TRBJ2-7; D is uncertain. This CDR3 has 15 amino acids. Trimming cost V 1 base and J 1 base, with 11 bases left between them. Germline CDR1 is SGHDN and CDR2 is FVKESK. The CDR3 spells CASSQGGSLSYEQYF. In DNA form, the CDR3 reads TGTGCCAGCAGCCAAGGGGGTAGTCTTTCCTACGAGCAGTACTTC.